The rows below give T cell receptor beta chains drawn from one sample of a study of cytomegalovirus exposure and HLA in healthy donors. Measured with immunoSEQ multiplex PCR; TCRdb has only the in-frame clones, and not every one. The sample contains around 87,000 clones, 81% of which appear only once. Material: PBMCs. These receptor sequences come from a girl under 10 years old in good health and CMV-seropositive. The CDR3 runs from the conserved cysteine through the conserved F or W. Fields, in order: J gene, V gene, D gene, clone size, CDR3 protein, CDR3 DNA. A D gene is named only where the DNA matches it firmly. Clone size is shown for a subset of rows, as once, few, many or a class of expanded clone.

TRBJ1-2 | TRBV7-9 | TRBD1 | NA | CASSSTGGRYGYTF | TGTGCCAGCAGCTCCACAGGGGGCCGGTATGGCTACACCTTC
TRBJ1-5 | TRBV7-9 | NA | NA | CASSLLQGKFGNQPQHF | TGTGCCAGCAGCTTGCTCCAGGGTAAATTTGGCAATCAGCCCCAGCATTTT
TRBJ2-7 | TRBV29-1 | TRBD1 | NA | CSVVTGSYEQYF | TGCAGCGTTGTGACAGGGTCCTACGAGCAGTACTTC
TRBJ1-2 | TRBV6-5 | NA | NA | CASSYSDSRYGYTF | TGTGCCAGCAGTTACTCGGACAGTCGCTATGGCTACACCTTC
TRBJ1-2 | TRBV19 | TRBD1 | NA | CASSIGQGHGYTF | TGTGCCAGTAGTATAGGACAGGGCCATGGCTACACCTTC
TRBJ2-1 | TRBV5-1 | NA | once | CASSLIANYLYNEQFF | TGCGCCAGCAGCTTAATCGCGAACTATTTATACAATGAGCAGTTCTTC
TRBJ1-1 | TRBV4-2 | TRBD1 | NA | CASSQDHKGAGTEAFF | TGTGCCAGCAGCCAAGATCACAAGGGGGCGGGCACTGAAGCTTTCTTT
TRBJ2-3 | TRBV29-1 | TRBD2 | NA | CSVDPGVEWLAGEGGTDTQYF | TGCAGCGTTGATCCGGGAGTTGAGTGGCTAGCGGGAGAAGGAGGCACAGATACGCAGTATTTT
TRBJ2-3 | TRBV7-6 | TRBD2 | few | CASSLVSLAEDTQYF | TGTGCCAGCAGCTTAGTGTCGCTAGCGGAAGATACGCAGTATTTT
TRBJ1-2 | TRBV4-3 | NA | NA | CASSQDRGGGFNYGYTF | TGCGCCAGCAGCCAAGATCGAGGGGGTGGGTTTAACTATGGCTACACCTTC
TRBJ1-5 | TRBV6-1 | TRBD1 | few | CASTAFTGARQPQHF | TGTGCCAGCACAGCTTTTACAGGGGCCAGGCAGCCCCAGCATTTT
TRBJ2-5 | TRBV29-1 | TRBD2 | NA | CSFFPPGTSGQETQYF | TGCAGCTTTTTCCCCCCTGGGACTAGCGGCCAAGAGACCCAGTACTTC
TRBJ2-7 | TRBV27 | TRBD2 | once | CASSPLAAGDEQYF | TGTGCCAGCAGCCCCCTAGCGGCCGGGGACGAGCAGTACTTC
TRBJ2-1 | TRBV19 | TRBD2 | NA | CASSIWTSGGYNEQFF | TGTGCCAGTAGTATATGGACTAGCGGGGGGTACAATGAGCAGTTCTTC
TRBJ2-2 | TRBV10-3 | NA | once | CAISEGAPGVGELFF | TGTGCCATCAGTGAGGGGGCACCTGGTGTCGGGGAGCTGTTTTTT
TRBJ2-7 | TRBV29-1 | NA | NA | CSVERASSYEQYF | TGCAGCGTTGAGAGAGCCTCTTCCTACGAGCAGTACTTC
TRBJ1-2 | TRBV27 | NA | NA | CASSLQVGYGYTF | TGTGCCAGCAGTTTACAGGTTGGCTATGGCTACACCTTC
TRBJ1-3 | TRBV30 | NA | few | CAWSPSSSGNTIYF | TGTGCCTGGAGTCCGAGTTCTTCTGGAAACACCATATATTTT
TRBJ1-2 | TRBV9 | NA | NA | CASSRGRVDGYTF | TGTGCCAGCAGCAGAGGCAGGGTAGATGGCTACACCTTC
TRBJ1-2 | TRBV6-4 | NA | NA | CASSPDRTSYGYTF | TGTGCCAGCAGCCCCGACAGGACCTCCTATGGCTACACCTTC
TRBJ2-3 | TRBV11-2 | NA | NA | CASSLDPGFDTQYF | TGTGCCAGCAGCTTAGATCCAGGGTTCGATACGCAGTATTTT
TRBJ1-1 | TRBV28 | NA | NA | CASSFGNTEAFF | TGTGCCAGCAGTTTCGGGAACACTGAAGCTTTCTTT
TRBJ1-1 | TRBV20-1 | NA | few | CSAPGVGAFF | TGCAGTGCCCCCGGGGTTGGGGCTTTCTTT
TRBJ1-5 | TRBV7-9 | NA | NA | CASSLGQASNQPQHF | TGTGCCAGCAGCTTGGGACAAGCTAGCAATCAGCCCCAGCATTTT
TRBJ1-2 | TRBV30 | NA | NA | CAWSVQSYGYTF | TGTGCCTGGAGTGTACAAAGCTATGGCTACACCTTC
TRBJ1-1 | TRBV30 | NA | NA | CAWSVFGGVAFF | TGTGCCTGGAGTGTATTTGGCGGTGTAGCTTTCTTT
TRBJ1-1 | TRBV5-4 | NA | NA | CASSLAVGGTEAFF | TGTGCCAGCAGCTTGGCCGTAGGAGGGACTGAAGCTTTCTTT
TRBJ1-1 | TRBV6-5 | NA | NA | CASSYEGGTEAFF | TGTGCCAGCAGTTACGAAGGGGGCACTGAAGCTTTCTTT
TRBJ2-5 | TRBV5-4 | TRBD2 | NA | CASSLAGLAGGQKTQYF | TGTGCCAGCAGCTTGGCCGGGCTAGCGGGAGGACAAAAGACCCAGTACTTC
TRBJ1-1 | TRBV9 | NA | once | CASSVARSDTEAFF | TGTGCCAGCAGCGTAGCCCGGAGTGACACTGAAGCTTTCTTT
TRBJ1-2 | TRBV29-1 | NA | NA | CSVEPGYGYTF | TGCAGCGTTGAACCGGGCTATGGCTACACCTTC
TRBJ2-3 | TRBV10-2 | TRBD1 | once | CASTPRGPNTDTQYF | TGCGCCAGCACTCCCAGGGGGCCTAACACAGATACGCAGTATTTT
TRBJ1-4 | TRBV9 | NA | NA | CASSAGGATNEKLFF | TGTGCCAGCAGCGCCGGGGGAGCAACTAATGAAAAACTGTTTTTT
TRBJ2-1 | TRBV15 | TRBD2 | NA | CATSSTASGPYNEQFF | TGTGCCACCAGCAGCACAGCTAGCGGACCCTACAATGAGCAGTTCTTC
TRBJ2-7 | TRBV2 | TRBD1 | few | CASTTGGTGPYEQYF | TGTGCCAGCACCACCGGGGGGACAGGGCCCTACGAGCAGTACTTC
TRBJ2-7 | TRBV9 | NA | NA | CASSVVGVPFYEQYF | TGTGCCAGCAGCGTAGTCGGGGTCCCTTTCTACGAGCAGTACTTC
TRBJ1-1 | TRBV5-1 | NA | NA | CASSLATTVGQEAFF | TGCGCCAGCAGCTTGGCGACTACAGTTGGACAGGAAGCTTTCTTT
TRBJ1-5 | TRBV4-1 | NA | few | CASSLTAGDNQPQHF | TGCGCCAGCAGCCTAACCGCAGGGGATAATCAGCCCCAGCATTTT
TRBJ2-1 | TRBV28 | NA | once | CASSFYYNEQFF | TGTGCCAGCAGTTTTTATTACAATGAGCAGTTCTTC
TRBJ1-1 | TRBV9 | NA | NA | CASSVEAMNTEAFF | TGTGCCAGCAGCGTAGAAGCGATGAACACTGAAGCTTTCTTT
TRBJ2-1 | TRBV6-1 | NA | once | CASSVHSSYNEQFF | TGTGCCAGCAGTGTTCACTCTTCCTACAATGAGCAGTTCTTC
TRBJ1-5 | TRBV19 | NA | NA | CASSSNKNQPQHF | TGTGCCAGTAGCTCCAACAAAAATCAGCCCCAGCATTTT
TRBJ1-1 | TRBV6-5 | NA | few | CASSYSQGISEAFF | TGTGCCAGCAGTTATTCCCAGGGGATCTCTGAAGCTTTCTTT
TRBJ2-3 | TRBV30 | NA | NA | CAWSGRVSPDTQYF | TGTGCCTGGAGTGGCAGGGTGAGTCCAGATACGCAGTATTTT
TRBJ1-2 | TRBV29-1 | NA | once | CSVIKGTTGGYTF | TGCAGCGTCATTAAAGGGACAACGGGTGGCTACACCTTC
TRBJ2-7 | TRBV29-1 | NA | NA | CSVSTGRYEQYF | TGCAGCGTTTCGACAGGACGATACGAGCAGTACTTC
TRBJ2-3 | TRBV4-1 | TRBD2 | NA | CASSQDLSRPSGRAEDTQYF | TGCGCCAGCAGCCAAGATTTGTCCCGGCCTAGCGGGAGGGCCGAGGATACGCAGTATTTT
TRBJ1-2 | TRBV5-8 | TRBD1 | few | CASSLATGQGRDGYTF | TGTGCCAGCAGCTTGGCTACTGGACAGGGTCGAGATGGCTACACCTTC
TRBJ2-1 | TRBV2 | NA | once | CASGRNEQFF | TGTGCCAGCGGCAGAAATGAGCAGTTCTTC
TRBJ2-1 | TRBV2 | TRBD2 | NA | CASGRVDEQFF | TGTGCCAGCGGGAGGGTCGATGAGCAGTTCTTC
TRBJ2-7 | TRBV29-1 | NA | NA | CSACSGSSYEQYF | TGCAGCGCCTGTAGCGGTTCCTCCTACGAGCAGTACTTC
TRBJ1-1 | TRBV6-1 | TRBD1 | NA | CASSEGWGQANTEAFF | TGTGCCAGCAGTGAAGGATGGGGACAGGCCAACACTGAAGCTTTCTTT
TRBJ2-7 | TRBV27 | NA | NA | CASSPVRGSYEQYF | TGTGCCAGCAGTCCCGTGCGGGGCAGCTACGAGCAGTACTTC
TRBJ2-7 | TRBV9 | NA | NA | CASSVVERGGQYF | TGTGCCAGCAGCGTAGTGGAAAGGGGAGGGCAGTACTTC